This is a list of T cell receptor beta chains from one sample in a study of blood T cell repertoires in COVID-19. This table comes from immunoSEQ multiplex PCR, and its TCRdb copy is limited to in-frame clones, with some not included. Altogether some 72,000 clones are present, around 80% being singletons, with the ten largest covering around 13%. The sequenced sample was peripheral blood. Receptor source: a man aged 45-60 years with COVID-19, enrolled during active disease. Both conserved end residues are part of each CDR3. Fields, in order: V gene, clone size, D gene, J gene, CDR3 protein, CDR3 DNA. The D gene is left open where the match is weak. Expanded clones are given a class, and other clones once, few, many or no size at all.

TRBV25-1	NA	NA	TRBJ1-1	CASSEPGRNTEAFF	TGTGCCAGCAGTGAACCGGGGAGGAACACTGAAGCTTTCTTT
TRBV7-3	NA	NA	TRBJ2-7	CASSPADSSEQYF	TGTGCCAGCAGCCCGGCGGATAGCAGCGAGCAGTACTTC
TRBV4-3	NA	TRBD2	TRBJ2-1	CASSQDWTSGSYEQFF	TGCGCCAGCAGCCAAGATTGGACTAGCGGGAGCTATGAGCAGTTCTTC
TRBV30	NA	NA	TRBJ2-2	CAWSVRASANTGELFF	TGTGCCTGGAGTGTAAGGGCTAGCGCAAACACCGGGGAGCTGTTTTTT
TRBV27	few	NA	TRBJ2-7	CASKGYRAGEQYF	TGTGCCAGCAAGGGTTACAGGGCAGGGGAGCAGTACTTC
TRBV6-5	NA	NA	TRBJ1-1	CASSLSTGNTEAFF	TGTGCCAGCAGCCTGAGCACAGGGAACACTGAAGCTTTCTTT
TRBV30	many	TRBD2	TRBJ2-2	CAWTSGREDTGELFF	TGTGCCTGGACCAGCGGGAGGGAGGACACCGGGGAGCTGTTTTTT
TRBV25-1	few	NA	TRBJ1-3	CASSPYDRLGNTIYF	TGTGCCAGCAGTCCCTACGACAGGTTAGGAAACACCATATATTTT
TRBV28	NA	NA	TRBJ1-5	CASIAGGLGNQPQHF	TGTGCCAGCATTGCCGGGGGATTGGGCAATCAGCCCCAGCATTTT
TRBV4-2	many	NA	TRBJ2-7	CASSQDRGSSYEQYF	TGTGCCAGCAGCCAAGATCGGGGGAGCTCCTACGAGCAGTACTTC
TRBV5-6	NA	TRBD1	TRBJ1-2	CASSLAGGRGYTF	TGTGCCAGCAGCTTGGCAGGGGGCAGGGGCTACACCTTC
TRBV7-2	NA	TRBD2	TRBJ2-3	CASSLLAGGGGDTQYF	TGTGCCAGCAGCTTACTAGCGGGAGGAGGGGGAGATACGCAGTATTTT
TRBV19	once	TRBD2	TRBJ2-5	CATYAGGGETQYF	TGTGCCACCTATGCGGGGGGCGGAGAGACCCAGTACTTC
TRBV2	NA	NA	TRBJ2-7	CASRETESSYEQYF	TGTGCCAGCAGAGAGACAGAGAGCTCCTACGAGCAGTACTTC
TRBV6-2/TRBV6-3	NA	NA	TRBJ1-2	CASSYSSPGYGYTF	TGTGCCAGCAGTTACTCGTCCCCGGGCTATGGCTACACCTTC
TRBV28	NA	TRBD2	TRBJ2-7	CASSSVAGGRAEQYF	TGTGCCAGCAGTTCAGTAGCGGGAGGGCGTGCCGAGCAGTACTTC
TRBV19	NA	NA	TRBJ2-7	CASSIFGQTYEQYF	TGTGCCAGTAGTATCTTCGGACAAACTTACGAGCAGTACTTC
TRBV4-1	NA	TRBD1	TRBJ1-1	CASSLGDRKNTEAFF	TGCGCCAGCAGCCTAGGGGACAGAAAGAACACTGAAGCTTTCTTT
TRBV7-6	NA	TRBD1	TRBJ2-1	CASSFEQGAIVEQFF	TGTGCCAGCAGCTTTGAACAGGGGGCTATTGTTGAGCAGTTCTTC
TRBV9	NA	TRBD2	TRBJ2-5	CASSVGLSGSGETQYF	TGTGCCAGCAGCGTAGGGCTTAGCGGGAGTGGTGAGACCCAGTACTTC
TRBV6-2/TRBV6-3	once	TRBD2	TRBJ2-5	CASSWTSGLTQYF	TGTGCCAGCAGTTGGACTAGCGGATTGACCCAGTACTTC
TRBV14	NA	TRBD2	TRBJ2-1	CASSQVRAGASYNEQFF	TGTGCCAGCAGCCAAGTTAGGGCGGGAGCGTCCTACAATGAGCAGTTCTTC
TRBV6-5	NA	NA	TRBJ1-2	CASSYRGGYTF	TGTGCCAGCAGTTACCGGGGGGGCTACACCTTC
TRBV9	NA	TRBD1	TRBJ1-5	CASSVETRDSKGNQPQHF	TGTGCCAGCAGCGTCGAAACCCGGGACAGTAAGGGCAATCAGCCCCAGCATTTT
TRBV5-6	NA	NA	TRBJ2-7	CASSLIGPTTSEQYF	TGTGCCAGCAGCTTGATAGGGCCTACTACTAGCGAGCAGTACTTC
TRBV11-2	NA	TRBD2	TRBJ2-3	CASRRTSGRVGTDTQYF	TGTGCCAGCAGAAGGACTAGCGGGAGGGTTGGTACAGATACGCAGTATTTT
TRBV11-1	NA	TRBD2	TRBJ2-3	CASSSRVAGVTDTQYF	TGTGCCAGCAGCTCCCGAGTAGCGGGAGTTACAGATACGCAGTATTTT
TRBV7-8	few	TRBD2	TRBJ2-1	CASKGGDSQTSQQFF	TGTGCCAGCAAGGGCGGGGACTCGCAGACTAGCCAGCAGTTCTTC
TRBV7-2	NA	TRBD1	TRBJ2-7	CASSPGQPLLEQYF	TGTGCCAGCAGCCCGGGACAGCCTCTCCTCGAGCAGTACTTC
TRBV9	NA	NA	TRBJ1-6	CASSVTGSGSPLHF	TGTGCCAGCAGCGTCACAGGGTCGGGTTCACCCCTCCACTTT
TRBV19	NA	NA	TRBJ1-3	CASRGPAGRSGNTIYF	TGTGCCAGTAGGGGTCCGGCAGGTCGCTCTGGAAACACCATATATTTT
TRBV29-1	NA	NA	TRBJ2-2	CSGRVMAAGELFF	TGCAGCGGGAGGGTTATGGCAGCCGGGGAGCTGTTTTTT
TRBV6-1	once	NA	TRBJ1-5	CASSEGVGGTNQPQHF	TGTGCCAGCAGTGAAGGGGTGGGGGGGACTAATCAGCCCCAGCATTTT
TRBV21-1	few	NA	TRBJ2-3	CASSKEPEAQYF	TGTGCCAGCAGCAAAGAACCGGAGGCGCAGTATTTT
TRBV21-1	NA	NA	TRBJ2-7	CASSKATGTESYEQYF	TGTGCCAGCAGCAAAGCCACCGGGACAGAGTCCTACGAGCAGTACTTC